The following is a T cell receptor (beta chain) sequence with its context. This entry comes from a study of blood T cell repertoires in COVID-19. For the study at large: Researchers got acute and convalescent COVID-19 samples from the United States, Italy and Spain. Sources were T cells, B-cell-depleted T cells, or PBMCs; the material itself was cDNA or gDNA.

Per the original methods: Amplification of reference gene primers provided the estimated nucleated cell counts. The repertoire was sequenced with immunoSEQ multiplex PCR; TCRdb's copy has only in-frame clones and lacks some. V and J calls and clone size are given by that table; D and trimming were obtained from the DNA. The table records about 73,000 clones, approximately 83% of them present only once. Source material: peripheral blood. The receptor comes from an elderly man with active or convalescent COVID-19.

CDR3 in DNA: TGTGCCAGCTCCCCCAGCTCCTATAATTCACCCCTCCACTTT. Its protein product is CASSPSSYNSPLHF. The chain joins TRBV27 to TRBJ1-6; unclear D gene. The length of the CDR3 is 14 residues. V was clipped by 8 bases and J by 0 bases, with 8 bases between them. Germline lookup yields CDR1 MNHEY and CDR2 SMNVEV (reference sequence).